This T cell receptor beta chain was identified in a study of T cell changes during pregnancy in multiple sclerosis. TCRdb's table, derived via immunoSEQ multiplex PCR, lists solely in-frame clones and lacks some. Of under 45,000 clones in the sample, roughly 93% were seen once. This TCR was recovered from a female donor in good health, enrolled as a control in a pregnancy study. Sequences were derived from peripheral blood, sampled in the second trimester of pregnancy.

The CDR3 region has the DNA TGTGCCAGCAGCCCGGCGACTAGCGGGAGGTACGAGCAGTACTTC. It specifies CASSPATSGRYEQYF. The chain recombines TRBV6-5 with TRBJ2-7; TRBD2 matches 13 bases. J lost 4 bases, V lost 6 bases, and 6 bases had no gene match. CDR3 size: 15 residues. Germline lookup yields CDR1 MNHEY and CDR2 SVGAGI.